This passage covers 32 T cell receptor beta chains from one sample sequenced in a study of spatial heterogeneity in lung cancer (dated by TCRdb to between 2018 and 2020). The label giving this sample's time point can be read as: sample taken at primary tumor resection. TCR sequencing used whole RNA extracted from tumor and nontumor lung tissue, or from cryopreserved PBMC samples, without cell sorting. Preparation of the library involved 5' RACE. The reads were generated on a NextSeq 500. TCRdb redid the processing of the public reads, applying fastp at Q25 and MiXCR, and retained in-frame beta chains. Rows with one shared CDR3 protein collapse into an entry with the most common genes and DNA. For this sample there are about 39,000 distinct CDR3 sequences; under 6.5% appear just once. Clones ranked in the top ten supply 11% of the sample. Material: PBMCs, obtained at surgery. Every receptor here comes from a male donor with early-stage non-small cell lung cancer.

This clonotype has ten or more counts. This chain links TRBV6-6 with TRBJ1-4, with 10 bases fitting TRBD1. The trim removed 5 bases at V and 7 bases at J, leaving 7 bases unmatched. Looked up from germline, CDR1 is MNHNY and CDR2 is SVGAGI (reference sequence). CDR3 length: 15 amino acids. The CDR3 coding sequence is TGTGCCAGCAGTCGTGGGGACAGGGGTGGTGAAAAACTGTTTTTT. Protein sequence: CASSRGDRGGEKLFF.

This clonotype occurred a few times. V gene TRBV15 combines with J gene TRBJ2-3; 9 bases fit TRBD2. This CDR3 region has 17 residues. Unmatched junction bases numbered 6, after V lost 0 bases and J lost 2 bases. Germline values: CDR1 LNHNV, CDR2 YYDKDF (reference sequence). The CDR3 DNA reads TGTGCCACCAGCAGAGAAATAGCGGGGGTCCTCACAGATACGCAGTATTTT. Its translation: CATSREIAGVLTDTQYF.

This clonotype was counted only a few times. CDR3 in amino acids: CASSRSDTQYF. As DNA, the CDR3 is TGTGCCAGCAGCAGGTCAGATACGCAGTATTTT. The chain carries TRBV5-6 and TRBJ2-3; no reliable D call. The germline V and J ends were trimmed by 4 bases and 4 bases, with 4 bases remaining between them. This CDR3 region has 11 residues. Germline loops: CDR1 SGHDT, CDR2 YYEEEE.

This clonotype appeared a few times. A much larger clone differs by one base, so this may be a read error. The DNA of the CDR3 is TGTGCCAGCTGCAAGACAGGGGGCAATGATCAGCCCCAGCATTTT. This sequence encodes CASCKTGGNDQPQHF. V is TRBV7-2 and J is TRBJ1-5; 10 bases line up with TRBD1. The V gene end was trimmed by 8 bases and the J gene end by 5 bases; junction bases not matched to a gene: 9. Per germline, CDR1 SGHTA and CDR2 FQGNSA. This CDR3 comprises 15 residues.

Regarding this clonotype: A much larger clone is a single base away; this may be a read error. V usage is TRBV7-6 and J usage is TRBJ1-4; 8 bases agree with TRBD1. J gave up 4 bases and V 2 bases, and 6 bases lay outside the gene matches. There are 16 residues in the CDR3. CDR1 is SGHVS and CDR2 is FNYEAQ in the germline V gene. The CDR3 loop is CASSLWTGHNNEKLFF. The CDR3 DNA reads as TGTGCCAGCAGCTTATGGACAGGGCACAATAATGAAAAACTGTTTTTT.

This clonotype was recorded at least ten times. The V and J genes are TRBV20-1 and TRBJ2-7; D gene uncertain. This CDR3 contains 12 residues. V lost 8 bases to trimming and J lost 5 bases, with 16 bases between them. Germline CDR1 reads DFQATT; CDR2 reads SNEGSKA (reference sequence). For the CDR3, the DNA is TGCAGTCCTCACGTCCCTCCCGACGAGCAGTACTTC. Translated, it gives CSPHVPPDEQYF.

In this sample, this clonotype turned up many times. The chain employs TRBV12-3 or TRBV12-4 and TRBJ1-2, with TRBD1 identical over 11 bases. The CDR3 extends over 17 amino acids. The V gene end was trimmed by 6 bases and the J gene end by 7 bases; junction bases not matched to a gene: 16. The CDR3 coding sequence is TGTGCCAGCAGACCAGGACAGGGGGCAGTCCTTAAGTCTGGCTACACCTTC. It specifies CASRPGQGAVLKSGYTF.

Worth noting for this clonotype: This may arise from a read error, as a much more abundant clone is one base away. The CDR3, as DNA: TGTGCCACCAGCGGCGGGGAAACGGCCTACGAGCAGTACTTC. It encodes CATSGGETAYEQYF. The chain carries TRBV15 and TRBJ2-7, with D perhaps TRBD2 (6 bases). This CDR3 is built from 14 residues. V lost 5 bases, J lost 2 bases, and 13 bases lay in between. The germline gives CDR1 LNHNV, CDR2 YYDKDF (reference sequence).

CDR3 region: CASSFTDSRKDEQYF. In DNA form, the CDR3 reads TGTGCCAGCAGCTTTACGGACAGTCGTAAGGACGAGCAGTACTTC. This sequence joins TRBV7-2 and TRBJ2-7; possibly TRBD1 for D (6 bases). Germline CDR1 SGHTA, CDR2 FQGNSA. Trimming removed 3 bases from V and 5 bases from J, with 17 bases in between. The CDR3 runs to 15 residues.

This clonotype appeared a few times. J is TRBJ1-1 and V is TRBV20-1; 9 bases map to TRBD1. This CDR3 comprises 14 residues. V shed 5 bases and J 2 bases; nucleotides not matched to a gene: 6. Per germline, CDR1 DFQATT and CDR2 SNEGSKA (reference sequence). The CDR3 reads CSALTGGGNTEAFF. DNA of the CDR3: TGCAGTGCTTTGACAGGGGGAGGAAACACTGAAGCTTTCTTT.

Ten or more counts support this clonotype. The chain employs TRBV7-2 and TRBJ2-2; 14 positions match TRBD2. Germline V gene data show CDR1 as SGHTA and CDR2 as FQGNSA. The CDR3 runs 18 residues. V trimming: 5 bases; J trimming: 3 bases; junction bases outside the gene matches: 8. In DNA, the CDR3 is TGTGCCAGCAGCGCCCGCGGACTAGCGGGGGGTTACACCGGGGAGCTGTTTTTT. Translated: CASSARGLAGGYTGELFF.

The rearrangement links TRBV5-1 to TRBJ2-1; D is possibly TRBD2 (5 bases). Trimming cost V 1 base and J 2 bases, with 10 bases left between them. Germline CDR1 SGHRS, CDR2 YFSETQ. The CDR3 has 15 residues. The CDR3 loop reads CASSLSRGAYNEQFF. DNA of the CDR3: TGCGCCAGCAGCTTGTCCCGGGGTGCCTACAATGAGCAGTTCTTC.

V is TRBV3-1 and J is TRBJ1-1; D gene unclear. CDR3 length: 14 amino acids. Trimming left V 0 bases short and J 4 bases short, with 9 bases between. Germline CDR1 reads LGHDT; CDR2 reads YNNKEL (reference sequence). The CDR3 nucleotides read TGTGCCAGCAGCCAAGATGACGTAATCACTGAAGCTTTCTTT. Residues: CASSQDDVITEAFF.

This clonotype was seen ten or more times. The V gene is TRBV30, the J gene TRBJ1-1, with a weak D call TRBD1 (5 bases). The CDR3 is 16 residues long. The germline gives CDR1 GTSNPN, CDR2 SVGIG (reference sequence). V shed 2 bases and J shed 1 base, with 17 bases lying between them. In DNA form, the CDR3 reads TGTGCCTGGAGTCGGCAGGGCGGAGTGAGGAACACTGAAGCTTTCTTT. Translated, it gives CAWSRQGGVRNTEAFF.

This clonotype was observed at least ten times. This chain joins TRBV19 and TRBJ2-1; weak D call: TRBD2 (6 bases). This CDR3 contains 18 residues. V was pared by 1 base and J by 0 bases, with 16 bases between. Germline V lookup: CDR1 LNHDA, CDR2 SQIVND (reference sequence). This chain's CDR3 is CASSIGWRGRSSYNEQFF. CDR3 DNA sequence: TGTGCCAGTAGTATAGGTTGGAGGGGCCGCAGCTCCTACAATGAGCAGTTCTTC.

In the case of this clonotype: With a much larger clone just one base away, this may be a read error. The V gene is TRBV20-1, the J gene TRBJ2-7; 8 bases agree with TRBD2. The CDR3 totals 16 residues. CDR1 DFQATT and CDR2 SNEGSKA come from the germline V gene (reference sequence). V lost 0 bases to trimming and J lost 0 bases; unmatched junction nucleotides: 7. The CDR3 DNA sequence: TGCAGTGCTAGAGATCCCCAGCGGGGGAACTCCTACGAGCAGTACTTC. Encoded protein: CSARDPQRGNSYEQYF.

This clonotype appeared many times. The chain has TRBV12-3 or TRBV12-4 and TRBJ1-2, with no clear D. CDR3 length equals 12 residues. Trimming stripped 1 base from V and 8 bases from J, with 8 bases between. This CDR3 reads CASSLDWAGYTF. In DNA, the CDR3 is TGTGCCAGCAGTTTAGACTGGGCGGGCTACACCTTC.

The rearrangement joins TRBV6-1 to TRBJ1-5, with 10 nucleotides matching TRBD1. The CDR3 loop spans 15 amino acids. CDR1 is MNHNS and CDR2 is SASEGT in the germline V gene. V lost 6 bases, J lost 0 bases, and 2 bases stayed unmatched. In DNA, the CDR3 is TGTGCCAGCAGGGGGACAGGGGATAGCAATCAGCCCCAGCATTTT. Translated: CASRGTGDSNQPQHF.

This clonotype was detected only a few times. The chain employs TRBV7-3 and TRBJ2-3; D is possibly TRBD2 (6 bases). The CDR3 loop spans 13 amino acids. From germline, CDR1 is SGHTA and CDR2 FQGTGA. The V and J ends lost 5 bases and 3 bases respectively, with 9 bases between them. This CDR3 is CASSRLDTDTQYF. The CDR3 region has the DNA TGTGCCAGCAGCCGACTAGATACAGATACGCAGTATTTT.

The sample holds many counts of this clonotype. The chain uses TRBV29-1 and TRBJ2-5, with a tentative D call TRBD1 (6 bases). Trimming removed 3 bases at V and 6 bases at J, with 11 bases between. The CDR3 is 12 amino acids. Germline V CDR1 and CDR2: SQVTM, ANQGSEA. The DNA of the CDR3 is TGCAGCGTTGAGGAACAGGGCAAGACCCAGTACTTC. Encoded protein: CSVEEQGKTQYF.

This clonotype was observed many times. The V call is TRBV2, the J call TRBJ1-5; 12 nucleotides line up with TRBD1. V was clipped by 6 bases and J by 6 bases; unmatched bases: 3. The CDR3 length is 14 residues. Per germline, CDR1 SNHLY and CDR2 FYNNEI. CDR3 sequence reads: CASSGTGGTQPQHF. CDR3 DNA: TGTGCCAGCAGCGGGACAGGGGGCACTCAGCCCCAGCATTTT.

The table lists this clonotype with many counts. The chain uses TRBV7-9 and TRBJ2-3; perhaps TRBD2 as D (5 bases). CDR1 is SEHNR and CDR2 is FQNEAQ in the germline V gene (reference sequence). V was clipped by 2 bases and J by 2 bases, with 14 bases between them. This CDR3 is 16 amino acids long. In DNA, the CDR3 is TGTGCCAGCAGCTTACTTGGGCTAGCCCACACAGATACGCAGTATTTT. This encodes CASSLLGLAHTDTQYF.

This clonotype was seen more than once but under ten times. CDR3 DNA sequence: TGTGCCAGCAGTTTGGATGGTCGGGGCTCTTATGGCTACACCTTC. Translation: CASSLDGRGSYGYTF. This chain connects TRBV12-3 or TRBV12-4 to TRBJ1-2; D possibly corresponds to TRBD1 (5 bases). CDR3 length equals 15 residues. The V and J ends lost 3 bases and 5 bases respectively, with 16 bases between them.

This clonotype was counted at least ten times. The chain combines TRBV7-3 with TRBJ2-7; TRBD1 agrees at 9 bases. Trimming took 5 bases from V and 6 from J; bases not matched to a gene: 5. Looked up from germline, CDR1 is SGHTA and CDR2 is FQGTGA. This CDR3 comprises 13 residues. CDR3 loop: CASSRGQGGEQYF. Written as DNA, the CDR3 is TGTGCCAGCAGCCGGGGACAGGGTGGCGAGCAGTACTTC.

At least ten counts were recorded for this clonotype. The rearrangement links TRBV20-1 to TRBJ2-4; D possibly matches TRBD1 or TRBD2 (5 bases each). Trimming shortened V by 1 base and J by 6 bases, and 16 bases separated the two germline ends. The CDR3 has 15 amino acids. CDR1 is DFQATT, CDR2 SNEGSKA, per germline (reference sequence). CDR3 coding DNA: TGCAGTGCTAGAGGTGGCTCGGGGCGCGGAAACATTCAGTACTTC. This translates into CSARGGSGRGNIQYF.

This clonotype was detected ten times or more. The chain uses TRBV9 and TRBJ2-2; 9 bases line up with TRBD1. J was trimmed by 1 base and V by 0 bases; bases with no gene match: 7. CDR3 size: 18 residues. Germline values: CDR1 SGDLS, CDR2 YYNGEE. This chain's CDR3 is CASSVGEPGQGNTGELFF. The CDR3 DNA is TGTGCCAGCAGCGTAGGTGAACCGGGACAGGGGAACACCGGGGAGCTGTTTTTT. The whole variable domain, filled in from reference TRBV9 and TRBJ2-2, reads DSGVTQTPKHLITATGQRVTLRCSPRSGDLSVYWYQQSLDQGLQFLIQYYNGEERAKGNILERFSAQQFPDLHSELNLSSLELGDSALYFCASSVGEPGQGNTGELFFGEGSRLTVL.

This clonotype was found many times. This chain links TRBV6-1 with TRBJ1-3; D remains unclear. Germline-derived CDR1 and CDR2 are MNHNS and SASEGT. The CDR3 runs to 14 residues. Trimming took off 1 base at V and 3 bases at J, with 7 bases between the two ends. CDR3 in DNA: TGTGCCAGCAGTGAAGTAAAGAATGGAAACACCATATATTTT. This codes for CASSEVKNGNTIYF.

This clonotype has at least ten counts. The chain joins TRBV5-5 to TRBJ2-1; D not resolved. Trimming shortened V by 0 bases and J by 2 bases, and 6 bases separated the two germline ends. Germline V gene data show CDR1 as SGHKS and CDR2 as YYEKEE (reference sequence). The CDR3 length is 14 residues. The CDR3 nucleotides read TGTGCCAGCAGCTTGGATCGGGCCTACAATGAGCAGTTCTTC. Translation: CASSLDRAYNEQFF.

This clonotype was counted many times. V gene TRBV20-1 combines with J gene TRBJ1-5; D not certain. V was pared by 1 base and J by 3 bases, with 4 bases between. This CDR3 has 12 residues. Germline CDR1 DFQATT, CDR2 SNEGSKA (reference sequence). DNA of the CDR3: TGCAGTGCTAGAGGGAACAATCAGCCCCAGCATTTT. Its translation: CSARGNNQPQHF.

This clonotype was recorded at least ten times. This chain connects TRBV28 to TRBJ1-1; no reliable D call. Trimming cost V 8 bases and J 11 bases, with 12 bases left between them. There are 10 residues in the CDR3. Germline V gene sequence: CDR1 MDHEN, CDR2 SYDVKM. As DNA, the CDR3 is TGTGCCAGCGGGGAAGCGGAGGCTTTCTTT. Translating gives CASGEAEAFF. The full variable domain, completed using reference TRBV28 and TRBJ1-1, is DVKVTQSSRYLVKRTGEKVFLECVQDMDHENMFWYRQDPGLGLRLIYFSYDVKMKEKGDIPEGYSVSREKKERFSLILESASTNQTSMYLCASGEAEAFFGQGTRLTVV.

In this sample, this clonotype turned up many times. The V gene is TRBV5-5, the J gene TRBJ1-1, with unresolved D. Trimming left V 1 base short and J 8 bases short, with 15 bases between. Germline assignment: CDR1 SGHKS and CDR2 YYEKEE (reference sequence). The CDR3 loop spans 14 amino acids. In DNA, the CDR3 is TGTGCCAGCAGCTTGTATCAAGCGGGGATGGAAGCTTTCTTT. Translation: CASSLYQAGMEAFF.

Ten or more counts support this clonotype. V usage is TRBV4-3 and J usage is TRBJ1-6; perhaps TRBD1 as D (6 bases). The germline CDR1 and CDR2 sequences are LGHNA and YSLEER. The V end lost 0 bases, the J end lost 12 bases, and 15 bases lay between the germline ends. CDR3 length equals 15 residues. The DNA for the CDR3 is TGCGCCAGCAGCCAAGAGTTCATAGCCAGGGGACCCCTCCACTTT. Translated, it gives CASSQEFIARGPLHF.